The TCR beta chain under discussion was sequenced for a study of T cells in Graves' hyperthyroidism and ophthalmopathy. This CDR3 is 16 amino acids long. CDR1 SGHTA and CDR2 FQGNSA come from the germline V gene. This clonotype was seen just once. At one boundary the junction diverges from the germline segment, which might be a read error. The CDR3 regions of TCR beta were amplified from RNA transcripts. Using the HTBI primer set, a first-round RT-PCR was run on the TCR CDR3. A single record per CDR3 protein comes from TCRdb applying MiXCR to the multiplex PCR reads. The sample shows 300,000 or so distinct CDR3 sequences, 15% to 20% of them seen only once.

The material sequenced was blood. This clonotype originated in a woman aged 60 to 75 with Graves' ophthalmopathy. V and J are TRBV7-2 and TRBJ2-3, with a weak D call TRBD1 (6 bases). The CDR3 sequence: CASSQFSQGNTDTQYF. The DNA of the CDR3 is TGCGCCAGCAGCCAATTCAGCCAGGGGAACACAGATACGCAGTATTTT.